The 15 T cell receptor beta chains below come from one sample, sequenced in a study of post-analysis software for immune sequencing data (dated by TCRdb to between 2014 and 2016). Library method: PCR. The listed sequencing device is Illumina HiSeq 2500. To reduce PCR and sequencing biases, unique molecular identifiers were incorporated into the TCR beta cDNA libraries. TCRdb redid the processing of the public reads, applying fastp at Q25 and MiXCR, and retained in-frame beta chains. For every CDR3 protein sequence, its rows merge into one entry that carries the most common genes and DNA. The sample has approximately 690,000 distinct CDR3 sequences on record, 55% to 70% of them singletons. The ten biggest clones cover over 9% of the sample. The study at large found these results: Roughly 5 TRBV segments, including TRBV5-6, TRBV5-1 and TRBV20-1, were significantly more frequent in patients than controls.

These receptors have no identified antigens. Specimen: blood. These receptors were collected from a girl aged 2 to 9 with multiple sclerosis.

J is TRBJ2-7 and V is TRBV5-1; 10 bases are shared with TRBD2. This CDR3 has 14 residues. V shed 4 bases and J 4 bases; nucleotides not matched to a gene: 5. Germline CDR1 and CDR2: SGHRS and YFSETQ. In DNA form, the CDR3 reads TGCGCCAGCAGCGGAGCGGGAGGGCCGTACGAGCAGTACTTC. Protein: CASSGAGGPYEQYF.

The V call is TRBV4-1, the J call TRBJ1-5; D gene unclear. Germline CDR1 reads MGHRA; CDR2 reads YSYEKL. V lost 0 bases to trimming and J lost 3 bases, with 15 bases between them. This CDR3 is 17 amino acids long. CDR3 sequence: CASSQDTPGPLNQPQHF. DNA of the CDR3: TGCGCCAGCAGCCAAGATACCCCGGGCCCCCTCAATCAGCCCCAGCATTTT.

This clonotype was recorded a few times. CDR3 coding DNA: TGCAGCGTTGAAGTGCGGATCGATGAGCAGTTCTTC. This translates into CSVEVRIDEQFF. The chain uses TRBV29-1 and TRBJ2-1; D unresolved. The CDR3 sequence is 12 residues long. Germline CDR1 SQVTM, CDR2 ANQGSEA. V lost 1 base to trimming and J lost 8 bases, with 9 bases between them.

The chain links TRBV11-2 to TRBJ2-3; D tentatively fits TRBD1 or TRBD2 (6 bases each). The CDR3 is 16 residues long. V lost 3 bases to trimming and J lost 0 bases, with 13 bases between them. Germline V gene lookup returns CDR1 SGHAT and CDR2 FQNNGV. This CDR3 is CASSLGGIWSTDTQYF. CDR3 in DNA: TGTGCCAGCAGCTTGGGGGGCATTTGGAGCACAGATACGCAGTATTTT.

This chain uses TRBV24-1 with TRBJ2-1; 10 bases are a match to TRBD2. J gave up 6 bases and V 6 bases, and 4 bases lay outside the gene matches. The CDR3 runs 14 residues. The germline V gene has CDR1 KGHDR and CDR2 SFDVKD. The CDR3 sequence: CATSSSGRGNEQFF. The CDR3 nucleotides are TGTGCCACCAGTTCCAGCGGGAGGGGCAATGAGCAGTTCTTC.

This clonotype has only a few counts. The chain uses TRBV20-1 and TRBJ2-3, with 8 bases fitting TRBD2. Looked up from germline, CDR1 is DFQATT and CDR2 is SNEGSKA (reference sequence). Unmatched junction bases numbered 8, after V lost 2 bases and J lost 1 base. The CDR3 length is 16 residues. The CDR3 sequence is CSARPAGVTGTDTQYF. CDR3 DNA sequence: TGCAGTGCTAGACCAGCGGGAGTTACGGGCACAGATACGCAGTATTTT.

This sequence joins TRBV29-1 and TRBJ2-1; weak D call: TRBD1 (7 bases). Trimming removed 2 bases from V and 4 bases from J, with 9 bases in between. This CDR3 has 13 residues. The germline gives CDR1 SQVTM, CDR2 ANQGSEA. The CDR3 loop is CSVEQGGYNEQFF. In DNA form, the CDR3 reads TGCAGCGTTGAACAGGGGGGTTACAATGAGCAGTTCTTC.

This chain links TRBV29-1 with TRBJ1-1; the D gene is possibly TRBD1 (5 bases). The CDR3 runs to 11 residues. Germline values: CDR1 SQVTM, CDR2 ANQGSEA. The V end was cut by 4 bases, the J end by 5 bases, with 8 bases between. The CDR3 bases are TGCAGCGTTGTTCAGGGAACTGAAGCTTTCTTT. It codes for CSVVQGTEAFF.

There are a few counts of this clonotype. The V gene is TRBV18, the J gene TRBJ1-1; no clear D gene. This CDR3 is built from 13 residues. Germline V gene lookup returns CDR1 KGHSH and CDR2 LQKENI. The V and J ends lost 3 bases and 1 base respectively, with 6 bases between them. CDR3 loop: CASSPDTNTEAFF. The CDR3 DNA is TGTGCCAGCTCACCTGACACGAACACTGAAGCTTTCTTT.

This clonotype has just a few counts. This chain joins TRBV9 and TRBJ2-3; TRBD2 matches at 12 bases. V lost 4 bases and J lost 1; bases outside the gene matches: 7. The CDR3 extends over 17 amino acids. Germline CDR1 and CDR2: SGDLS and YYNGEE. CDR3 sequence reads: CASSTHRLAGGTDTQYF. In DNA form, the CDR3 reads TGTGCCAGCAGCACCCACCGACTAGCGGGGGGCACAGATACGCAGTATTTT.

This clonotype was seen only a few times. V usage is TRBV5-1 and J usage is TRBJ2-5; D unresolved. V shed 0 bases and J shed 1 base, with 7 bases lying between them. The germline V gene has CDR1 SGHRS and CDR2 YFSETQ. There are 14 residues in the CDR3. The CDR3 DNA follows: TGCGCCAGCAGCTTGGGACCAGGCCAAGAGACCCAGTACTTC. This codes for CASSLGPGQETQYF.

The chain combines TRBV12-3 or TRBV12-4 with TRBJ1-5; D gene ambiguous. The CDR3 is made up of 13 amino acids. Trimming removed 6 bases at V and 5 bases at J, with 11 bases between. The CDR3: CASSRRPDQPQHF. CDR3 in DNA: TGTGCCAGCAGCCGTAGACCCGATCAGCCCCAGCATTTT.

CDR3 residues: CASRSGASTDTQYF. The CDR3 region has the DNA TGCGCCAGCAGGTCGGGAGCTAGCACAGATACGCAGTATTTT. The V call is TRBV5-1, the J call TRBJ2-3; a weak D match, TRBD2 (6 bases). Trimming stripped 5 bases from V and 0 bases from J, with 10 bases between. CDR3 size: 14 residues. Germline lookup yields CDR1 SGHRS and CDR2 YFSETQ. Drawing the rest from reference TRBV5-1 and TRBJ2-3, the complete variable domain is KAGVTQTPRYLIKTRGQQVTLSCSPISGHRSVSWYQQTPGQGLQFLFEYFSETQRNKGNFPGRFSGRQFSNSRSEMNVSTLELGDSALYLCASRSGASTDTQYFGPGTRLTVL.

The genes are TRBV11-2 and TRBJ2-7; D not certain. The germline V gene has CDR1 SGHAT and CDR2 FQNNGV. The CDR3 sequence is 14 residues long. V lost 5 bases and J lost 5, with 16 bases in between. This chain's CDR3 is CASSPPNARDEQYF. DNA of the CDR3: TGTGCCAGCAGCCCGCCCAATGCAAGGGACGAGCAGTACTTC.

This chain uses TRBV29-1 with TRBJ2-5; D is uncertain. The germline V and J ends were trimmed by 5 bases and 5 bases, with 15 bases remaining between them. Germline V lookup: CDR1 SQVTM, CDR2 ANQGSEA. This CDR3 is 13 amino acids long. This chain's CDR3 is CSVNPGIEETQYF. CDR3 DNA sequence: TGCAGCGTTAACCCCGGAATCGAGGAGACCCAGTACTTC.